Following are 15 T cell receptor beta chains from one sample sequenced in a study of blood T cell repertoires in COVID-19. Here immunoSEQ multiplex PCR was the method, and the copy in TCRdb shows in-frame clones only, minus some. The sample shows fewer than 250,000 clones, roughly 86% of them seen only once. Sequencing was performed on peripheral blood. The receptors come from a man aged 55 to 70 with acute or convalescent COVID-19.

The V and J genes are TRBV28 and TRBJ2-3; TRBD2 aligns across 12 bases. The CDR3 extends over 18 amino acids. Germline V gives CDR1 MDHEN, CDR2 SYDVKM. V lost 6 bases to trimming and J lost 2 bases; unmatched junction nucleotides: 12. As DNA, the CDR3 is TGTGCCAGCAGAGAGTGGACTAGCGGGGCCTCCCTCACAGATACGCAGTATTTT. This translates into CASREWTSGASLTDTQYF.

The chain has TRBV2 and TRBJ1-1, with 8 nucleotides matching TRBD1. CDR3 length: 13 residues. Germline loops: CDR1 SNHLY, CDR2 FYNNEI. With 5 bases clipped from V and 8 bases from J, the junction kept 7 bases outside the gene matches. CDR3: CASSKGQETEAFF. CDR3 in DNA: TGTGCCAGCAGTAAGGGACAGGAAACAGAAGCTTTCTTT.

The chain joins TRBV5-4 to TRBJ1-1, with unresolved D. CDR1 is SGHNT and CDR2 is YYREEE in the germline V gene (reference sequence). Trimming removed 4 bases from V and 0 bases from J, with 19 bases in between. CDR3 length: 17 amino acids. The CDR3 DNA sequence: TGTGCCAGCAGCCCCCCCAGGCCGGAACGGATGAACACTGAAGCTTTCTTT. Protein sequence: CASSPPRPERMNTEAFF.

The rearrangement uses TRBV7-8 and TRBJ1-1, with no clear D. From germline, CDR1 is SGHVS and CDR2 FQNEAQ. V lost 3 bases and J 2 bases, leaving 4 bases between the germline ends. The CDR3 extends over 12 amino acids. The CDR3 DNA is TGTGCCAGCAGCTTCTCCAACACTGAAGCTTTCTTT. Protein: CASSFSNTEAFF. The full variable domain, rest sourced from reference TRBV7-8 and TRBJ1-1, is GAGVSQSPRYKVAKRGQDVALRCDPISGHVSLFWYQQALGQGPEFLTYFQNEAQLDKSGLPSDRFFAERPEGSVSTLKIQRTQQEDSAVYLCASSFSNTEAFFGQGTRLTVV.

This chain links TRBV6-1 with TRBJ1-5, with 9 bases lining up with TRBD1. The CDR3 contains 17 residues. V trimming: 2 bases; J trimming: 0 bases; junction bases outside the gene matches: 5. Germline V gene sequence: CDR1 MNHNS, CDR2 SASEGT. CDR3 nucleotide sequence: TGTGCCAGCAGTGAACCCGACAGGGGGTATAGCAATCAGCCCCAGCATTTT. It encodes CASSEPDRGYSNQPQHF.

This clone was counted a single time. V gene TRBV2 combines with J gene TRBJ1-3, with TRBD1 as a possible D gene (6 bases). The CDR3 has 16 amino acids. CDR1 is SNHLY, CDR2 FYNNEI, per germline. The germline V and J ends were trimmed by 6 bases and 0 bases, with 15 bases remaining between them. The CDR3, as DNA: TGTGCCAGCAGCCACAAACAGGGAACCTCTGGAAACACCATATATTTT. Protein: CASSHKQGTSGNTIYF.

This chain uses TRBV3-1 (or the pseudogene TRBV3-2) with TRBJ1-6; TRBD1 aligns across 7 bases. Germline assignment: CDR1 LGHDT and CDR2 YNNKEL (reference sequence). V shed 6 bases, J shed 9 bases, and the junction held 8 bases outside the gene matches. The CDR3 contains 14 residues. CDR3 residues: CASSDRAESSPLHF. The CDR3 DNA is TGTGCCAGCAGTGACAGGGCAGAAAGTTCACCCCTCCACTTT.

This chain uses TRBV7-2 with TRBJ2-5, with 12 bases matching TRBD2. Looked up from germline, CDR1 is SGHTA and CDR2 is FQGNSA. This CDR3 has 16 residues. Trimming took 5 bases from V and 5 from J; bases not matched to a gene: 9. The CDR3, as DNA: TGTGCCAGCAGCGTAGGACTAGCGGGGCCGGGGGAGACCCAGTACTTC. It translates to CASSVGLAGPGETQYF. Full variable domain (rest looked up from reference TRBV7-2 and TRBJ2-5): GAGVSQSPSNKVTEKGKDVELRCDPISGHTALYWYRQSLGQGLEFLIYFQGNSAPDKSGLPSDRFSAERTGGSVSTLTIQRTQQEDSAVYLCASSVGLAGPGETQYFGPGTRLLVL.

This chain connects TRBV2 to TRBJ2-3, with 15 bases matching TRBD2. The germline CDR1 and CDR2 sequences are SNHLY and FYNNEI. The CDR3 length is 16 residues. V lost 5 bases to trimming and J lost 4 bases; unmatched junction nucleotides: 4. This chain's CDR3 is CASSTGLAGGADTQYF. For the CDR3, the DNA is TGTGCCAGCAGTACGGGACTAGCGGGGGGCGCAGATACGCAGTATTTT.

The rearrangement links TRBV6-2 or TRBV6-3 to TRBJ1-5; D gene ambiguous. In germline, CDR1 is MNHEY, CDR2 SVGEGT. The V end was cut by 2 bases, the J end by 9 bases, with 11 bases between. The CDR3 is 13 residues long. The CDR3 here is CASSYEGIRPQHF. The CDR3 nucleotides are TGTGCCAGCAGTTACGAGGGCATCCGGCCCCAGCATTTT.

The rearrangement uses TRBV6-2 or TRBV6-3 and TRBJ2-7, with 7 bases lining up with TRBD1. The CDR3 spans 16 residues. Unmatched junction bases numbered 10, after V lost 1 base and J lost 4 bases. Germline V lookup: CDR1 MNHEY, CDR2 SVGEGT. CDR3 amino acids: CASSYLGPGQRYEQYF. The CDR3 DNA reads as TGTGCCAGCAGTTACTTGGGTCCGGGACAGAGGTACGAGCAGTACTTC.

This chain joins TRBV7-2 and TRBJ2-5; tentative D call: TRBD2 (6 bases). The CDR3 sequence is 14 residues long. Deletions cut 0 bases from V and 6 bases from J, with 11 bases between. Per germline, CDR1 SGHTA and CDR2 FQGNSA. Written as DNA, the CDR3 is TGTGCCAGCAGCTTAGCGGAGGGGAGAAAGACCCAGTACTTC. Its translation is CASSLAEGRKTQYF.

The V and J genes are TRBV11-2 and TRBJ1-5; D is possibly TRBD1 (6 bases). The CDR3 has 16 residues. V lost 1 base and J 7 bases, leaving 17 bases between the germline ends. Germline loops: CDR1 SGHAT, CDR2 FQNNGV. The CDR3 spells CASSLGARGARQPQHF. The CDR3 DNA is TGTGCCAGCAGCTTAGGGGCCCGGGGGGCGAGGCAGCCCCAGCATTTT.

In its sample, this clone was seen once. V gene TRBV27 combines with J gene TRBJ1-5, with 8 bases that match TRBD1. The germline gives CDR1 MNHEY, CDR2 SMNVEV (reference sequence). Trimming cost V 2 bases and J 9 bases; bases outside gene matches: 6. The CDR3 is made up of 14 amino acids. This chain's CDR3 is CASSLRQGAWPQHF. The CDR3 DNA follows: TGTGCCAGCAGTTTACGGCAGGGGGCTTGGCCCCAGCATTTT.

The rearrangement joins TRBV5-1 to TRBJ1-6, with D possibly being TRBD1 (5 bases). V lost 5 bases to trimming and J lost 7 bases, with 16 bases between them. Germline values: CDR1 SGHRS, CDR2 YFSETQ. This CDR3 is 15 amino acids long. The CDR3 is CASSMEGNGNSPLHF. In DNA, the CDR3 is TGCGCCAGCAGTATGGAGGGGAACGGGAATTCACCCCTCCACTTT.